The rows below give T cell receptor beta chains drawn from one sample of a study of blood T cell repertoires in COVID-19. Libraries were prepared by immunoSEQ multiplex PCR; TCRdb keeps only in-frame clonotypes and omits some of them. The sample lists roughly 47,000 clones, roughly 88% seen once, with roughly a third in the top ten. The specimen was peripheral blood. The receptors were sampled from a woman of 80 years or more with COVID-19, enrolled during active disease. CDR3s include the opening cysteine and the closing phenylalanine or tryptophan. The D gene is left open where the match is weak. Only part of the rows carry a size: once, few, many, or a class if the clone is expanded.

J gene	clone size	V gene	D gene	CDR3 protein	CDR3 DNA
TRBJ1-6	-	TRBV5-5	-	CASSVPTGSNSPLHF	TGTGCCAGCAGCGTGCCAACAGGGTCTAATTCACCCCTCCACTTT
TRBJ1-1	-	TRBV3-1/TRBV3-2	-	CASSQRGGSEAFF	TGTGCCAGCAGCCAAAGAGGGGGATCTGAAGCTTTCTTT
TRBJ1-6	-	TRBV5-1	-	CASWTVGSPLHF	TGCGCCAGTTGGACAGTCGGCTCACCCCTCCACTTT
TRBJ1-1	-	TRBV7-9	TRBD1	CASSSLKGQGARDTEAFF	TGTGCCAGCAGCTCTCTGAAGGGACAGGGGGCTAGGGACACTGAAGCTTTCTTT
TRBJ1-6	-	TRBV2	TRBD1	CASSRGLRNSPLHF	TGTGCCAGCAGCAGGGGGCTCCGTAATTCACCCCTCCACTTT
TRBJ2-7	-	TRBV5-1	TRBD2	CASSFQLAGGYDEQYF	TGCGCCAGCAGCTTTCAACTAGCGGGAGGGTACGACGAGCAGTACTTC
TRBJ2-5	-	TRBV5-6	TRBD1	CASSTEWTGMVVTQYF	TGTGCCAGCAGCACGGAATGGACAGGGATGGTGGTGACCCAGTACTTC
TRBJ2-7	-	TRBV5-1	TRBD1	CASSPRGTGVDEQYF	TGCGCCAGCAGTCCGCGAGGGACAGGGGTCGATGAGCAGTACTTC
TRBJ2-7	-	TRBV3-1/TRBV3-2	-	CASSQGNGGGAYEQYF	TGTGCCAGCAGCCAAGGCAATGGGGGAGGCGCCTACGAGCAGTACTTC
TRBJ1-5	-	TRBV7-2	TRBD1	CASSPRQGGQPQHF	TGTGCCAGCAGCCCCAGACAGGGCGGTCAGCCCCAGCATTTT
TRBJ2-3	-	TRBV3-1/TRBV3-2	TRBD2	CASSQGWTSGRAYTDTQYF	TGTGCCAGCAGCCAAGGGTGGACTAGCGGGAGGGCCTACACAGATACGCAGTATTTT
TRBJ2-2	few	TRBV5-1	-	CASSFLASTNTGELFF	TGCGCCAGCAGCTTTCTGGCTAGCACCAACACCGGGGAGCTGTTTTTT
TRBJ2-5	-	TRBV28	TRBD2	CASSMGGYQETQYF	TGTGCCAGCAGTATGGGGGGGTACCAAGAGACCCAGTACTTC
TRBJ2-2	few	TRBV6-6	TRBD1	CASSYLQGSGAGELFF	TGTGCCAGCAGTTACCTACAGGGGTCAGGGGCCGGGGAGCTGTTTTTT
TRBJ1-1	-	TRBV3-1/TRBV3-2	-	CASSHRGKGTEAFF	TGTGCCAGCAGCCACAGGGGCAAGGGCACTGAAGCTTTCTTT
TRBJ2-7	-	TRBV10-3	-	CAISLTTGPYEQYF	TGTGCCATCAGTCTTACTACAGGTCCTTACGAGCAGTACTTC
TRBJ2-3	once	TRBV4-2	-	CASSQGESATDTQYF	TGTGCCAGCAGCCAAGGGGAGTCGGCCACAGATACGCAGTATTTT
TRBJ1-2	-	TRBV7-2	-	CASSRTALQNYGYTF	TGTGCCAGCAGCCGGACAGCGCTTCAGAACTATGGCTACACCTTC
TRBJ1-5	-	TRBV5-5	TRBD1	CASSLRTGNAIQPQHF	TGTGCCAGCAGCCTGCGGACAGGGAATGCTATTCAGCCCCAGCATTTT
TRBJ2-3	-	TRBV19	-	CASSIMGAGGDTQYF	TGTGCCAGTAGTATAATGGGCGCAGGTGGAGATACGCAGTATTTT
TRBJ2-5	-	TRBV2	-	CASSLVQETQYF	TGTGCCAGCAGTTTAGTTCAAGAGACCCAGTACTTC
TRBJ2-2	-	TRBV5-1	TRBD1	CASSTGTGPRELFF	TGCGCCAGCAGCACCGGGACAGGGCCGAGGGAGCTGTTTTTT
TRBJ1-1	-	TRBV7-3	TRBD1	CASSLSRTGDTEAFF	TGTGCCAGCAGCTTATCCCGGACAGGGGACACTGAAGCTTTCTTT
TRBJ2-7	-	TRBV4-3	-	CASSQGEVGYEQYF	TGCGCCAGCAGCCAAGGTGAGGTCGGTTACGAGCAGTACTTC
TRBJ2-5	once	TRBV5-4	TRBD1	CASSLRTGLAETQYF	TGTGCCAGCAGCTTGCGGACAGGGTTGGCGGAGACCCAGTACTTC
TRBJ2-2	few	TRBV25-1	-	CASSASRNTGELFF	TGTGCCAGCAGTGCCTCCCGTAACACCGGGGAGCTGTTTTTT
TRBJ1-4	-	TRBV7-9	-	CASSRVSNEKLFF	TGTGCCAGCAGCAGGGTCAGTAATGAAAAACTGTTTTTT
TRBJ1-3	once	TRBV25-1	TRBD1	CASSGTGGRNTIYF	TGTGCCAGCAGCGGGACAGGGGGCAGAAACACCATATATTTT
TRBJ2-2	-	TRBV7-3	TRBD1	CASSSYRGPDTGELFF	TGTGCCAGCAGCTCCTACAGGGGTCCAGACACCGGGGAGCTGTTTTTT
TRBJ2-1	-	TRBV7-3	-	CASSLLGGRGGEQFF	TGTGCCAGCAGCTTACTCGGCGGGAGAGGGGGTGAGCAGTTCTTC
TRBJ1-5	-	TRBV7-2	TRBD1	CASSLGTGGGRNQPQHF	TGTGCCAGCAGCTTAGGGACAGGGGGAGGGCGCAATCAGCCCCAGCATTTT
TRBJ1-6	-	TRBV6-5	-	CASSYYVGRDTSPLHF	TGTGCCAGCAGTTACTACGTGGGCAGGGATACCTCACCCCTCCACTTT
TRBJ1-2	many	TRBV6-2/TRBV6-3	-	CASSYERNYGYTF	TGTGCCAGCAGTTACGAACGGAACTATGGCTACACCTTC
TRBJ1-4	-	TRBV19	-	CASSIVASGDRKLFF	TGTGCCAGTAGTATAGTAGCGTCGGGGGATCGAAAACTGTTTTTT
TRBJ2-2	-	TRBV7-2	-	CASEGRSGTGELFF	TGTGCCAGCGAGGGCAGGTCCGGGACCGGGGAGCTGTTTTTT
TRBJ2-7	-	TRBV5-4	TRBD1	CASSWDSSYEQYF	TGTGCCAGCAGCTGGGACAGCTCCTACGAGCAGTACTTC
TRBJ2-2	-	TRBV10-3	-	CAIRKGVDTGELFF	TGTGCCATCAGGAAAGGGGTTGACACCGGGGAGCTGTTTTTT
TRBJ2-2	-	TRBV7-8	TRBD2	CASSLPKGLAGIFNTGELFF	TGTGCCAGCAGCCTCCCTAAGGGACTAGCGGGAATCTTCAACACCGGGGAGCTGTTTTTT
TRBJ2-7	-	TRBV6-5	TRBD1	CASSPRQGRIYEQYF	TGTGCCAGCAGCCCCCGACAGGGGAGGATCTACGAGCAGTACTTC
TRBJ1-1	-	TRBV6-5	-	CASSRGDTEAFF	TGTGCCAGCAGTCGGGGGGACACTGAAGCTTTCTTT
TRBJ2-1	-	TRBV28	-	CASRSPHYNEQFF	TGTGCCAGCAGATCCCCCCACTACAATGAGCAGTTCTTC
TRBJ2-7	-	TRBV5-1	TRBD1	CASSWGTGIYEQYF	TGCGCCAGCAGCTGGGGGACAGGGATTTACGAGCAGTACTTC
TRBJ1-1	-	TRBV19	-	CASRTGRGEAFF	TGTGCCAGTAGGACAGGCAGGGGTGAAGCTTTCTTT
TRBJ1-4	-	TRBV27	TRBD1	CASSPSRDREKLFF	TGTGCCAGCAGTCCGTCCCGGGACAGGGAAAAACTGTTTTTT
TRBJ2-1	once	TRBV2	TRBD2	CASSELASGYNEQFF	TGTGCCAGCAGTGAACTTGCTAGCGGATACAATGAGCAGTTCTTC
TRBJ2-5	-	TRBV2	-	CASSDRSETQYF	TGTGCCAGCAGTGACAGGTCAGAGACCCAGTACTTC
TRBJ1-1	once	TRBV5-6	TRBD1	CASSSGTGAGYTEAFF	TGTGCCAGCAGCTCCGGGACAGGGGCTGGCTACACTGAAGCTTTCTTT
TRBJ2-7	few	TRBV27	-	CASSTVVGAEQYF	TGTGCCAGCAGCACGGTCGTGGGGGCTGAGCAGTACTTC